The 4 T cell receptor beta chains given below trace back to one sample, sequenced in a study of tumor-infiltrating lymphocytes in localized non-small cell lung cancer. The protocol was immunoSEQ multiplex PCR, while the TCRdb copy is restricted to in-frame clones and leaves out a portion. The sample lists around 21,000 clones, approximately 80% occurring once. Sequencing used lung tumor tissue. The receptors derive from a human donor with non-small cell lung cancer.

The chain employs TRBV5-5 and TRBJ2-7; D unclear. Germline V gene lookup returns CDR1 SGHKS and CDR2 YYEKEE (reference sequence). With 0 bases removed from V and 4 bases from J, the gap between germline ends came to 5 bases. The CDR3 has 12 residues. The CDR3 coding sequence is TGTGCCAGCAGCTTGGACAGATACGAGCAGTACTTC. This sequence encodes CASSLDRYEQYF.

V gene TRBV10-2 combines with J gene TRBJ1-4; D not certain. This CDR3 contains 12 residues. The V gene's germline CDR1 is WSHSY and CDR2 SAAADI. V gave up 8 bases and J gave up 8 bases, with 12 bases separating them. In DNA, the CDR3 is TGCGCCAGCGGAGGCGAGAGGGAAAAACTGTTTTTT. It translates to CASGGEREKLFF.

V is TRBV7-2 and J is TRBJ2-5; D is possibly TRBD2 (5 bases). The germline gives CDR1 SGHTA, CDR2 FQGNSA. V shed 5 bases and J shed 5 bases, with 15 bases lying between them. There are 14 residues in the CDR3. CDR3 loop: CASSPRSGSETQYF. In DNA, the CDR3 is TGTGCCAGCAGCCCCCGATCGGGATCGGAGACCCAGTACTTC.

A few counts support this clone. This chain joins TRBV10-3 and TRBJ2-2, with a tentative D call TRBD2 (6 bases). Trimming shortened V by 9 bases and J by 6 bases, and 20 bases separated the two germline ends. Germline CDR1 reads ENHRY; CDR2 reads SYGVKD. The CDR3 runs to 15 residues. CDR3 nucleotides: TGTGCCATTCGTCCCCAGGGACTGGGGCCCGGGGAGCTGTTTTTT. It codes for CAIRPQGLGPGELFF.